This is a list of T cell receptor beta chains from one sample in a study of post-analysis software for immune sequencing data. One entry per CDR3 protein, called by TCRdb with MiXCR from the PCR reads. The data show 700,000 to 900,000 distinct CDR3 sequences, 46% seen once. Sequenced input: blood. The source of these receptors is a girl aged 5-17 years with multiple sclerosis. The CDR3 runs from the conserved cysteine through the conserved F or W. D genes are given only for firm matches. Where a row states a size, it is once, few, many or the class of an expanded clone; other rows omit it.

clone_size j_call v_call d_call cdr3_nt cdr3_aa
NA TRBJ2-7 TRBV7-2 NA TGTGCCAGCAGCTTAACGGATCGTGGCGAGCAGTACTTC CASSLTDRGEQYF
NA TRBJ2-3 TRBV4-1 NA TGCGCCAGCAGCCAAGGCAGGCTCACAGATACGCAGTATTTT CASSQGRLTDTQYF
many TRBJ2-7 TRBV5-1 NA TGCGCCAGCAGCCAGAACGGCTACGAGCAGTACTTC CASSQNGYEQYF
few TRBJ2-5 TRBV20-1 NA TGCAGTGCTAGAGGGAGGTGGGAGACCCAGTACTTC CSARGRWETQYF
NA TRBJ1-6 TRBV12-3/TRBV12-4 NA TGTGCCAGCAGTTTCGGCGCCCTAGATAATTCACCCCTCCACTTT CASSFGALDNSPLHF
NA TRBJ1-1 TRBV7-8 TRBD1 TGTGCCAGCAGCCCATTAGGGACAGGGGGTACGAACACTGAAGCTTTCTTT CASSPLGTGGTNTEAFF
NA TRBJ1-5 TRBV12-3/TRBV12-4 TRBD1 TGTGCCAGCCGGGACAGCAGAGTTTATAGCAATCAGCCCCAGCATTTT CASRDSRVYSNQPQHF
few TRBJ2-1 TRBV6-6 NA TGTGCCAGCAGCCGACTGTCCCTCGACAATGAGCAGTTCTTC CASSRLSLDNEQFF
NA TRBJ2-5 TRBV28 TRBD2 TGTGCCAGCAGTTCCCCGCCGGGGCTAGCGGGAAAGACCCAGTACTTC CASSSPPGLAGKTQYF
few TRBJ2-7 TRBV3-1 NA TGTGCCAGCAGCCAAGGAGGGGGGGATAAATACGAGCAGTACTTC CASSQGGGDKYEQYF
NA TRBJ1-1 TRBV7-2 TRBD1 TGTGCCAGCAGCTTAGGGGCAGGGGGTAACACTGAAGCTTTCTTT CASSLGAGGNTEAFF
NA TRBJ2-7 TRBV5-6 NA TGTGCCAGCAGCTTGGGGCAGGGGGGCCTCCTCCGGAACGAGCAGTACTTC CASSLGQGGLLRNEQYF
NA TRBJ1-4 TRBV12-3/TRBV12-4 NA TGTGCCAGCAGTTTCTTGCAGGGTGGAAATGAAAAACTGTTTTTT CASSFLQGGNEKLFF
once TRBJ2-3 TRBV25-1 TRBD2 TGTGCCAGCAGTGAATTGGCACTAGCGGGGTCCACAGATACGCAGTATTTT CASSELALAGSTDTQYF
NA TRBJ2-2 TRBV20-1 NA TGCAGTGCTAGAGCCCCAGGACGGACCTCGAACACCGGGGAGCTGTTTTTT CSARAPGRTSNTGELFF
few TRBJ1-5 TRBV6-6 TRBD1 TGTGCCAGCAGCGTGACAGGGGAGCAGCCCCAGCATTTT CASSVTGEQPQHF
NA TRBJ1-1 TRBV6-6 NA TGTGCCAGCAGTTACTTAGGGGCTAACACTGAAGCTTTCTTT CASSYLGANTEAFF
few TRBJ2-5 TRBV6-1 NA TGTGCCAGCAGTGACCCCGACAGGTCAAGGGAGCAGTACTTC CASSDPDRSREQYF
NA TRBJ2-7 TRBV7-8 TRBD2 TGTGCCAGCAGCTTAGGGACTAGCGGGAGCCACGAGCAGTACTTC CASSLGTSGSHEQYF
NA TRBJ2-3 TRBV20-1 TRBD2 TGCAGTGCTACCTCAGCGGGACCCCAAGATACGCAGTATTTT CSATSAGPQDTQYF
few TRBJ1-5 TRBV12-3/TRBV12-4 NA TGTGCCAGCAGTGGGATGAGCAATCAGCCCCAGCATTTT CASSGMSNQPQHF
NA TRBJ2-3 TRBV3-1 TRBD2 TGTGCCAGCAGCAAGCGGACTAGAAACGTGGATACGCAGTATTTT CASSKRTRNVDTQYF
NA TRBJ1-5 TRBV27 NA TGTGCCAGCAGTTTAATTCGGGGCGATCAGCCCCAGCATTTT CASSLIRGDQPQHF
NA TRBJ2-3 TRBV4-2 NA TGTGCCAGCAGCCAAGTTCAGGGGCCCAGCCCAGATACGCAGTATTTT CASSQVQGPSPDTQYF
once TRBJ2-6 TRBV7-8 TRBD2 TGTGCCAGCAGCCGATTGGTTGGCGGGGGAGGGGCCAACGTCCTGACTTTC CASSRLVGGGGANVLTF
NA TRBJ2-7 TRBV20-1 NA TGCAGTGCTAGTCGAGGGGAGGCGCAGTACTTC CSASRGEAQYF
NA TRBJ2-7 TRBV6-5 NA TGTGCCGGCAGTTACTCACCCGGGGTAGGGGAGCAGTACTTC CAGSYSPGVGEQYF
NA TRBJ2-5 TRBV7-2 NA TGTGCCAGCAGCTTGAGTAGCGGCAAGCAAGAGACCCAGTACTTC CASSLSSGKQETQYF
once TRBJ1-1 TRBV7-6 NA TGTGCCAGCAGCTTAGTTCGCCAACTGAACACTGAAGCTTTCTTT CASSLVRQLNTEAFF
NA TRBJ2-7 TRBV4-3 NA TGCGCCAGCAGCCAAGACCAGGCCAGTTACAATGAGCAGTACTTC CASSQDQASYNEQYF
few TRBJ2-7 TRBV6-2/TRBV6-3 TRBD1 TGTGCCAGCAAGACGACAGGGGTCCAATTTGACGAGCAGTACTTC CASKTTGVQFDEQYF
NA TRBJ2-3 TRBV2 TRBD2 TGTGCCAGCAGTGAAGGACTAGCGGGAGGCTCGGATACGCAGTATTTT CASSEGLAGGSDTQYF
NA TRBJ2-7 TRBV6-1 NA TGTGCCAGCAGTCCCCCCGGGACGCCTTTGGGTTTGGCCTACAATGAGCAGTACTTC CASSPPGTPLGLAYNEQYF
once TRBJ2-1 TRBV7-9 TRBD2 TGTGCCAGCAGCGAGCCCGGGGCTAGCGGAAACAATGAGCAGTTCTTC CASSEPGASGNNEQFF
NA TRBJ2-7 TRBV7-2 NA TGTGCCAGCAGCTTGGGCTCAACTTCCCCCTACGAGCAGTACTTC CASSLGSTSPYEQYF
NA TRBJ2-3 TRBV29-1 NA TGCAGCATTCCTGTGCGCACAAATACGCAGTATTTT CSIPVRTNTQYF
NA TRBJ2-5 TRBV2 NA TGTGCCACCGAGACTAACTCATACCAGTACTTC CATETNSYQYF
NA TRBJ1-1 TRBV24-1 TRBD1 TGTGCCACCAGTGGTGGGGGGACAGGCACCTCGAACACTGAAGCTTTCTTT CATSGGGTGTSNTEAFF
few TRBJ2-7 TRBV6-2/TRBV6-3 NA TGTGCCAGCAGCCCCGGACGACAGGCCTCCTACGAGCAGTACTTC CASSPGRQASYEQYF
NA TRBJ1-1 TRBV2 NA TGTGCCAGCACCTCCCCAGGGGCCGAAGCTTTCTTT CASTSPGAEAFF
NA TRBJ2-1 TRBV27 NA TGTGCCAGCAGTTTATACGGGGATGAGCAGTTCTTC CASSLYGDEQFF
NA TRBJ2-1 TRBV24-1 TRBD2 TGTGCCACCAGTGATCCTTATGGTAAAGCGGGAGGAAATTCGGGGTCCTACAATGAGCAGTTCTTC CATSDPYGKAGGNSGSYNEQFF
NA TRBJ1-2 TRBV12-3/TRBV12-4 NA TGTGCCAGCAGTTTCCCCGGAACAGATTATAGGGGCTACACCTTC CASSFPGTDYRGYTF
NA TRBJ2-3 TRBV7-2 TRBD2 TGTGCCAGCAGCTTAGGAGTTGCGGGAGGGCCCACAGATACGCAGTATTTT CASSLGVAGGPTDTQYF
NA TRBJ2-1 TRBV7-3 NA TGTGCCAGCAGCTTAGGCAGGGGCAGCAATGAGCAGTTCTTC CASSLGRGSNEQFF
NA TRBJ2-1 TRBV10-2 NA TGCGCCATCTCCTGGGGGGATTACGGAAATGAGCAGTTCTTC CAISWGDYGNEQFF